The 19 T cell receptor beta chains reported below all come from one sample, sequenced in a study of blood T cell repertoires in COVID-19. Data came from immunoSEQ multiplex PCR; TCRdb stores just in-frame clones and leaves some out. The table has under 130,000 clones, over 75% seen once. The sequenced material came from peripheral blood. The source of these receptors is a human donor in a cohort sampled during active or convalescent COVID-19.

The chain combines TRBV19 with TRBJ1-5; possible D gene TRBD1, 5 bases. The CDR3 runs to 14 residues. V was cut by 3 bases and J by 6 bases, with 12 bases left in between. Germline-derived CDR1 and CDR2 are LNHDA and SQIVND (reference sequence). CDR3 DNA sequence: TGTGCCAGTAGTATTCGGACACAGACTCAGCCCCAGCATTTT. Translated: CASSIRTQTQPQHF. The full variable domain, its missing parts supplied by reference TRBV19 and TRBJ1-5, is DGGITQSPKYLFRKEGQNVTLSCEQNLNHDAMYWYRQDPGQGLRLIYYSQIVNDFQKGDIAEGYSVSREKKESFPLTVTSAQKNPTAFYLCASSIRTQTQPQHFGDGTRLSIL.

The chain links TRBV27 to TRBJ1-5; 9 nucleotides line up with TRBD1. V was clipped by 7 bases and J by 0 bases; unmatched bases: 16. The CDR3 has 19 residues. Germline CDR1 reads MNHEY; CDR2 reads SMNVEV (reference sequence). The CDR3 sequence: CASTPLKKGQGYSNQPQHF. As DNA, the CDR3 is TGTGCCAGCACCCCGCTCAAAAAGGGACAGGGATATAGCAATCAGCCCCAGCATTTT.

The chain has TRBV29-1 and TRBJ1-5; TRBD1 is a possible D gene (5 bases). CDR3 length: 13 residues. The V and J ends lost 6 bases and 6 bases respectively, with 15 bases between them. Germline CDR1 reads SQVTM; CDR2 reads ANQGSEA. Here the CDR3 reads CSVQGFNGQPQHF. For the CDR3, the DNA is TGCAGCGTCCAGGGTTTTAATGGTCAGCCCCAGCATTTT.

The chain combines TRBV10-2 with TRBJ2-1; 9 bases are shared with TRBD2. V dropped 0 bases and J dropped 2; count of bases not matched to a gene: 5. The CDR3 sequence is 17 residues long. Looked up from germline, CDR1 is WSHSY and CDR2 is SAAADI. As DNA, the CDR3 is TGCGCCAGCAGTGAGTCGGATAGCGGGGGAACCTACAATGAGCAGTTCTTC. This sequence encodes CASSESDSGGTYNEQFF.

The chain carries TRBV21-1 and TRBJ1-5; TRBD1, the table's D call, lacks a check against the DNA. TRBV21-1 is a recognized pseudogene. The CDR3 totals 14 residues. CDR3 protein: CASSKGRGGGPQHF. The CDR3 DNA follows: TGTGCCAGCAGCAAAGGTAGAGGGGGCGGGCCCCAGCATTTT.

The V and J genes are TRBV5-1 and TRBJ1-1; 11 bases map to TRBD1. The ends lost 4 bases at V and 5 bases at J; junction bases unmatched: 19. Germline V gene sequence: CDR1 SGHRS, CDR2 YFSETQ. The CDR3 totals 19 residues. CDR3 sequence reads: CASSITDRGPVKRRTEAFF. For the CDR3, the DNA is TGCGCCAGCAGCATAACGGACAGGGGGCCGGTAAAAAGGAGGACTGAAGCTTTCTTT.

This chain joins TRBV7-2 and TRBJ2-1; 7 bases are shared with TRBD2. Germline CDR1 and CDR2: SGHTA and FQGNSA. The CDR3 runs 19 residues. The ends lost 2 bases at V and 6 bases at J; junction bases unmatched: 19. The CDR3 loop reads CASSLRGVRSSGGSNEQFF. CDR3 sequence (DNA): TGTGCCAGCAGCTTAAGGGGAGTAAGATCGTCCGGGGGGTCCAATGAGCAGTTCTTC.

The chain is built from TRBV19 and TRBJ1-5; 7 bases line up with TRBD1. CDR3 length: 12 residues. In germline, CDR1 is LNHDA, CDR2 SQIVND (reference sequence). V was clipped by 5 bases and J by 11 bases; unmatched bases: 6. Here the CDR3 DNA reads TGTGCCAGTAGTGCCTACCAGGGGGCCCAGCATTTT. Protein sequence: CASSAYQGAQHF.

The V and J genes are TRBV27 and TRBJ1-1, with 8 bases identical to TRBD1. The junction had 6 bases not matched to a gene; V was cut back by 6 bases and J by 3 bases. Per the germline V gene, CDR1 is MNHEY and CDR2 is SMNVEV (reference sequence). CDR3 length: 14 residues. The CDR3 spells CASRDGTGHTEAFF. The CDR3, as DNA: TGTGCCAGCAGGGACGGGACAGGCCACACTGAAGCTTTCTTT.

V usage is TRBV7-9 and J usage is TRBJ2-1; D unresolved. CDR1 is SEHNR and CDR2 is FQNEAQ in the germline V gene (reference sequence). The CDR3 has 12 amino acids. V was clipped by 2 bases and J by 5 bases, with 4 bases between them. For the CDR3, the DNA is TGTGCCAGCAGCTTAACGGACAATGAGCAGTTCTTC. Translation gives CASSLTDNEQFF.

The chain is built from TRBV12-3 or TRBV12-4 and TRBJ1-3, with a weak D call TRBD1 (5 bases). Trimming stripped 8 bases from V and 4 bases from J, with 12 bases between. CDR3 length: 13 amino acids. CDR3 in amino acids: CASHQTGGNTIYF. Here the CDR3 DNA reads TGTGCCAGCCACCAAACAGGAGGAAACACCATATATTTT.

The table lists this clone with a few counts. The chain combines TRBV21-1 with TRBJ1-4; the D segment call TRBD1 is taken from the table without a DNA check. TRBV21-1 is a pseudogene segment. The CDR3 length is 16 residues. In nucleotides, the CDR3 is TGTGCCAGCAGCAACCGTAGACAGGGTCATAATGAAAAACTGTTTTTT. Its translation is CASSNRRQGHNEKLFF.

The CDR3 coding sequence is TGTGCCAGTAGTATAGACTCCGGGTACGAGCAGTACTTC. Protein: CASSIDSGYEQYF. The genes are TRBV19 and TRBJ2-7, with D unresolved. The V gene lost 0 bases and the J gene lost 4 bases, with 7 bases spanning the gap. The germline V gene has CDR1 LNHDA and CDR2 SQIVND (reference sequence). This CDR3 is 13 amino acids long.

The chain combines TRBV4-2 with TRBJ1-2; TRBD1 is a possible D gene (6 bases). V shed 1 base and J shed 6 bases, with 15 bases lying between them. The CDR3 has 15 residues. The V gene's germline CDR1 is LGHNA and CDR2 YNFKEQ. CDR3 nucleotides: TGTGCCAGCAGCCAAGCCTCAACAGGGCTAGATGGCTACACCTTC. This encodes CASSQASTGLDGYTF.

This clone has only a few counts. The chain employs TRBV12-5 and TRBJ2-7, with TRBD1 matching over 8 bases. The V and J ends lost 4 bases and 4 bases, in that order; junction bases with no gene match: 3. The germline V gene has CDR1 LGHNT and CDR2 FRNRAP. The CDR3 is 13 amino acids. The CDR3: CASGSGQGYEQYF. The CDR3 bases are TGTGCTAGTGGTTCAGGACAGGGATACGAGCAGTACTTC.

This chain links TRBV19 with TRBJ1-4; TRBD1 matches 8 bases. CDR3 length: 14 residues. The germline V gene encodes CDR1 LNHDA and CDR2 SQIVND (reference sequence). J lost 4 bases, V lost 6 bases, and 4 bases had no gene match. CDR3 amino acids: CASRGGQDNEKLFF. As DNA, the CDR3 is TGTGCCAGTAGGGGGGGACAGGATAATGAAAAACTGTTTTTT.

The CDR3 coding sequence is TGTGCCAGCAGCCCCGGATTAAGCGGGGGGAAGGGTGGAGATACGCAGTATTTT. It yields the protein CASSPGLSGGKGGDTQYF. The V call is TRBV7-3, the J call TRBJ2-3; 9 positions match TRBD2. V gave up 5 bases and J gave up 5 bases; unmatched junction bases: 17. CDR3 length equals 18 residues. CDR1 is SGHTA, CDR2 FQGTGA, per germline.

This clone was found once. The gene calls are TRBV19 and TRBJ2-4, with 8 bases fitting TRBD1. Per the germline V gene, CDR1 is LNHDA and CDR2 is SQIVND (reference sequence). After removal of 6 bases from V and 6 bases from J, the junction contained 10 bases not matched to a gene. This CDR3 region has 15 residues. The CDR3 loop is CASSPLDRVGNIQYF. CDR3 sequence (DNA): TGTGCCAGTAGCCCGCTGGACAGGGTTGGAAACATTCAGTACTTC.

The chain uses TRBV27 and TRBJ1-2; D possibly corresponds to TRBD1 (5 bases). Germline-derived CDR1 and CDR2 are MNHEY and SMNVEV (reference sequence). This CDR3 contains 14 residues. The V end lost 1 base, the J end lost 2 bases, and 8 bases lay between the germline ends. CDR3 DNA: TGTGCCAGCAGTTTATTATCAGGGAACTATGGCTACACCTTC. Protein sequence: CASSLLSGNYGYTF.